The 19 T cell receptor beta chains below come from one sample, sequenced in a study of CD8 T cells in ankylosing spondylitis (dated by TCRdb to about 2017). The paper as a whole reports these results and caveats: A TCR beta motif made up of several highly homologous amino acid variants appeared to be characteristic of blood from ankylosing spondylitis patients.

These receptors lack a known antigen. The library was made by 5' RACE. The data were produced on an Illumina HiSeq 2500. TCRdb redid the processing of the public reads, applying fastp at Q25 and MiXCR, and retained in-frame beta chains. When rows share a CDR3 protein, they turn into one entry using the most common DNA and genes. The sample contains approximately 140,000 distinct CDR3 sequences, over 15% of them found a single time. Roughly a third of the sample comes from the top ten. The sample comprised blood, either unsorted or a sorted T cell fraction (not recorded which). The receptors were sampled from a male donor with ankylosing spondylitis.

The chain links TRBV4-2 to TRBJ2-3; 11 bases are shared with TRBD2. Unmatched junction bases numbered 10, after V lost 5 bases and J lost 6 bases. The CDR3 contains 16 residues. Germline lookup yields CDR1 LGHNA and CDR2 YNFKEQ. The CDR3 is CASSVRLAGLPDTQYF. The CDR3 region has the DNA TGTGCCAGCAGCGTCAGACTAGCGGGATTACCTGATACGCAGTATTTT.

This clonotype was observed a handful of times. The chain has TRBV27 and TRBJ2-1, with 7 bases identical to TRBD1. The CDR3 extends over 16 amino acids. V was pared by 2 bases and J by 2 bases, with 6 bases of the junction left unmatched. The germline gives CDR1 MNHEY, CDR2 SMNVEV (reference sequence). Written as DNA, the CDR3 is TGTGCCAGCAGTTTAGTAGGGGGCACGACCTACAATGAGCAGTTCTTC. Translating gives CASSLVGGTTYNEQFF.

CDR3 nucleotide sequence: TGTGCCACCAGCAATTTCGGGAAACCAGACTGGATCTATGGCTACACCTTC. As protein: CATSNFGKPDWIYGYTF. This chain uses TRBV15 with TRBJ1-2; D unresolved. The CDR3 length is 17 residues. In germline, CDR1 is LNHNV, CDR2 YYDKDF (reference sequence). V was pared by 4 bases and J by 4 bases, with 22 bases between.

The chain carries TRBV4-1 and TRBJ2-3; possibly TRBD2 for D (6 bases). Germline V gene sequence: CDR1 MGHRA, CDR2 YSYEKL. CDR3 size: 15 residues. V lost 7 bases to trimming and J lost 3 bases, with 17 bases between them. Written as DNA, the CDR3 is TGCGCCAGCACCACATCGGAGGGCCATACAGATACGCAGTATTTT. It is translated as CASTTSEGHTDTQYF.

Only a few counts were recorded for this clonotype. This chain joins TRBV6-2 or TRBV6-3 and TRBJ1-5; weak D call: TRBD1 (5 bases). This CDR3 is 16 amino acids long. Looked up from germline, CDR1 is MNHEY and CDR2 is SVGEGT. Trimming removed 6 bases at V and 2 bases at J, with 17 bases between. The CDR3: CASSWGGALRNQPQHF. Here the CDR3 DNA reads TGTGCCAGCAGCTGGGGAGGGGCCTTACGCAATCAGCCCCAGCATTTT.

This clonotype turned up a few times. The chain is built from TRBV25-1 and TRBJ1-1, with D perhaps matching TRBD1 (5 bases). V shed 4 bases and J shed 3 bases, with 9 bases lying between them. In germline, CDR1 is MGHDK, CDR2 SYGVNS. The CDR3 is 13 amino acids. CDR3 sequence reads: CASSVAGHTEAFF. CDR3 nucleotide sequence: TGTGCCAGCAGTGTGGCAGGGCACACTGAAGCTTTCTTT.

A few counts support this clonotype. The V gene is TRBV7-9, the J gene TRBJ2-1; 8 positions agree with TRBD2. The CDR3 has 14 amino acids. Germline V gives CDR1 SEHNR, CDR2 FQNEAQ (reference sequence). V gave up 6 bases and J gave up 3 bases; unmatched junction bases: 4. For the CDR3, the DNA is TGTGCCAGCAGTAGCGGGGTCGTCTACAATGAGCAGTTCTTC. Translated, it gives CASSSGVVYNEQFF.

The gene calls are TRBV28 and TRBJ2-1; D call uncertain. V lost 8 bases, J lost 2 bases, and 10 bases lay in between. This CDR3 has 13 residues. Germline V gene lookup returns CDR1 MDHEN and CDR2 SYDVKM. CDR3 DNA: TGTGCCAGCGCCCGCGCTGCCTACAATGAGCAGTTCTTC. This codes for CASARAAYNEQFF.

This clonotype was detected ten times or more. This rearrangement joins TRBV7-9 to TRBJ2-7; 7 nucleotides line up with TRBD1. V lost 4 bases to trimming and J lost 3 bases; unmatched junction nucleotides: 3. Germline V CDR1 and CDR2: SEHNR, FQNEAQ (reference sequence). The CDR3 is 13 residues long. CDR3 coding DNA: TGTGCCAGCAGCTCGGGACAGTTCTACGAGCAGTACTTC. This encodes CASSSGQFYEQYF.

The J gene is TRBJ2-7, the V gene TRBV11-2, with D possibly being TRBD1 or TRBD2 (5 bases each). With 1 base removed from V and 12 bases from J, the gap between germline ends came to 13 bases. Germline CDR1 is SGHAT and CDR2 is FQNNGV. The CDR3 has 12 amino acids. CDR3 in DNA: TGTGCCAGCAGCTTAGGGGGGAAGGACCCGTACTTC. It specifies CASSLGGKDPYF.

The chain recombines TRBV6-5 with TRBJ2-3; TRBD2 might be the D (6 bases). Germline V CDR1 and CDR2: MNHEY, SVGAGI. V was clipped by 2 bases and J by 6 bases, with 18 bases between them. The CDR3 loop spans 16 amino acids. The DNA of the CDR3 is TGTGCCAGCAGTTACACAAGTCGGGGGAGCGGGGATACGCAGTATTTT. Encoded protein: CASSYTSRGSGDTQYF.

The chain carries TRBV15 and TRBJ2-1, with D perhaps being TRBD1 or TRBD2 (5 bases each). This CDR3 is built from 13 residues. V was trimmed by 0 bases and J by 14 bases, leaving 14 bases between them. Germline V gene data show CDR1 as LNHNV and CDR2 as YYDKDF (reference sequence). Written as DNA, the CDR3 is TGTGCCACCAGCAGAGATAAAGAGGGGTACAAGTTCTTC. It codes for CATSRDKEGYKFF.

Only one count was recorded for this clonotype. This chain joins TRBV5-8 and TRBJ2-6; D is unclear. Germline values: CDR1 SGHTS, CDR2 YDEGEE. V was clipped by 5 bases and J by 4 bases, with 7 bases between them. The CDR3 runs to 13 residues. CDR3 amino acids: CASSPDGANVLTF. CDR3 DNA: TGTGCCAGCAGTCCCGACGGGGCCAACGTCCTGACTTTC. Filled out from reference TRBV5-8 and TRBJ2-6, the complete variable domain reads EAGVTQSPTHLIKTRGQQATLRCSPISGHTSVYWYQQALGLGLQFLLWYDEGEERNRGNFPPRFSGRQFPNYSSELNVNALELEDSALYLCASSPDGANVLTFGAGSRLTVL.

This clonotype was seen only a few times. The J gene is TRBJ2-7, the V gene TRBV7-9; 13 positions match TRBD2. Germline V gene data show CDR1 as SEHNR and CDR2 as FQNEAQ (reference sequence). The CDR3 is 17 residues long. The V gene end was trimmed by 1 base and the J gene end by 4 bases; junction bases not matched to a gene: 7. This chain's CDR3 is CASSLGLAGGRFYEQYF. In DNA form, the CDR3 reads TGTGCCAGCAGCTTAGGACTAGCGGGAGGCCGTTTTTACGAGCAGTACTTC.

The genes are TRBV28 and TRBJ2-7; 8 nucleotides agree with TRBD1. From germline, CDR1 is MDHEN and CDR2 SYDVKM. The CDR3 sequence is 14 residues long. V dropped 6 bases and J dropped 4; count of bases not matched to a gene: 8. The CDR3 region has the DNA TGTGCCAGCAGCCACCCGGACAGGGAGTACGAGCAGTACTTC. It yields the protein CASSHPDREYEQYF.

This clonotype was counted many times. The chain employs TRBV12-3 or TRBV12-4 and TRBJ2-7, with a tentative D call TRBD2 (6 bases). Deletions cut 3 bases from V and 5 bases from J, with 11 bases between. The CDR3 covers 13 residues. The CDR3 DNA is TGTGCCAGCAGTTTCGGCGGGACCGACGAGCAGTACTTC. Its translation is CASSFGGTDEQYF.

This sequence joins TRBV9 and TRBJ2-1; no firm D call. The V gene's germline CDR1 is SGDLS and CDR2 YYNGEE. This CDR3 region has 15 residues. V lost 4 bases to trimming and J lost 2 bases, with 13 bases between them. The CDR3 DNA is TGTGCCAGCAGCTCAGACAAGCTAACCTACAATGAGCAGTTCTTC. Residues: CASSSDKLTYNEQFF.

This chain joins TRBV13 and TRBJ2-3; 14 bases fit TRBD2. The CDR3 covers 17 residues. The V and J ends lost 5 bases and 6 bases, in that order; junction bases with no gene match: 10. CDR1 PRHDT and CDR2 FYEKMQ come from the germline V gene (reference sequence). The CDR3 is CASSAGTSGSSVDTQYF. DNA of the CDR3: TGTGCCAGCAGCGCCGGGACTAGCGGGAGTAGCGTCGATACGCAGTATTTT.

This clonotype was counted a few times. CDR3 amino acids: CASSQGFIGPANYGYTF. The CDR3 region has the DNA TGCGCCAGCAGCCAAGGATTTATAGGCCCAGCTAACTATGGCTACACCTTC. J is TRBJ1-2 and V is TRBV4-1; D ambiguous. CDR3 length: 17 amino acids. V was shortened by 1 base and J by 0 bases, with 15 bases between the two germline ends. Germline CDR1 and CDR2: MGHRA and YSYEKL.